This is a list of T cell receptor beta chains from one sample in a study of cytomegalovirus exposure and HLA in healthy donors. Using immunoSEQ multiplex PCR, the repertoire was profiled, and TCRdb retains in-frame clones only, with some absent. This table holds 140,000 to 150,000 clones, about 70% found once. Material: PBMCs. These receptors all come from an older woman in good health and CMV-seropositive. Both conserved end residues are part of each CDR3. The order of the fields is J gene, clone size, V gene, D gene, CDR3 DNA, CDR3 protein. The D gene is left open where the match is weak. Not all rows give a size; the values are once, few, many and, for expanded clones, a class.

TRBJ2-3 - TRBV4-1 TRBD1 TGCGCCAGCAGCCAGGACAGGGGCGTCCGGGATACGCAGTATTTT CASSQDRGVRDTQYF
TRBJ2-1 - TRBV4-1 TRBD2 TGCGCCAGCAGCCAAGTAGAGGGCGGGAGGGGTTACAATGAGCAGTTCTTC CASSQVEGGRGYNEQFF
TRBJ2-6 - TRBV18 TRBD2 TGTGCCAGCTCACCACCGGGAGGGATCGGGGCCAACGTCCTGACTTTC CASSPPGGIGANVLTF
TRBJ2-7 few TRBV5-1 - TGCGCCAGCAGCTTGTTCACCGGGGCCTACGAGCAGTACTTC CASSLFTGAYEQYF
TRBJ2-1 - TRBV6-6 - TGTGCCAGCAGTTACAAGGGGGGGGGTAGGGACAATGAGCAGTTCTTC CASSYKGGGRDNEQFF
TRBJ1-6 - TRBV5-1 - TGCGCCAGCAGCTTGACAGGGAATAATTCACCCCTCCACTTT CASSLTGNNSPLHF
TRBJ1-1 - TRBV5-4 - TGTGCCAGCAGCCTAGACAGATCTGAAGCTTTCTTT CASSLDRSEAFF
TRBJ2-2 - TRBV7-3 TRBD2 TGTGCCAGCAGCTTAACTCGTCTAGCGGGGGACGGCGGGGAGCTGTTTTTT CASSLTRLAGDGGELFF
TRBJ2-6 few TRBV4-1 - TGCGCCAGCAGCCAAGGTTCGGCAGGGTCGTCTGGGGCCAACGTCCTGACTTTC CASSQGSAGSSGANVLTF
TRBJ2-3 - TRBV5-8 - TGTGCCAGCAGGTTCGCGAGATCTGATACGCAGTATTTT CASRFARSDTQYF
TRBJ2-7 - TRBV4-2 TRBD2 TGTGCCAGCAGCCAGGATTACCTAGCGGGCCCTTCCTACGAGCAGTACTTC CASSQDYLAGPSYEQYF
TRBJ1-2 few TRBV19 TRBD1 TGTGCCAGTAGAACCCGTGGGACAGGGGGTTTAGACTATGGCTACACCTTC CASRTRGTGGLDYGYTF
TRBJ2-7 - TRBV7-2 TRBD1 TGTGCCAGCAGCCCGGACAGGGCGAACTACGAGCAGTACTTC CASSPDRANYEQYF
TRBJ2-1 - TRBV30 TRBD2 TGTGCCTGGACTAGCGGGAGACCCTACAATGAGCAGTTCTTC CAWTSGRPYNEQFF
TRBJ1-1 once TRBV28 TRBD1 TGTGCCAGCAACCTCCTTACAGGGGTGACTGAAGCTTTCTTT CASNLLTGVTEAFF
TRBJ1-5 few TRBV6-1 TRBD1 TGTGCCAGCAGCAGGGGGCGGCCCCAGCATTTT CASSRGRPQHF
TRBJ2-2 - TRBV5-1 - TGCGCCAGCAGCTTTTCCACAGGGACGAACACCGGGGAGCTGTTTTTT CASSFSTGTNTGELFF
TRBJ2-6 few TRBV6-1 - TGTGCCAGCAGTGTAGGGGGCTCTGGGGCCAACGTCCTGACTTTC CASSVGGSGANVLTF
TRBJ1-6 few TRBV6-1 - TGTGCCGGCCAGGGGTATAATTCACCCCTCCACTTT CAGQGYNSPLHF
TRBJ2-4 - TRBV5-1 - TGCGCCAGCAGCTTGGAGGCGGGAAACATTCAGTACTTC CASSLEAGNIQYF
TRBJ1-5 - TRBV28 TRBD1 TGTGCCAGCAGTCCAATTCAGGGGGGTACGTGGCCCCAGCATTTT CASSPIQGGTWPQHF
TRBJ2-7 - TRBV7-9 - TGTGCCAGCAGCCCCGTGACAGTCTACGAGCAGTACTTC CASSPVTVYEQYF
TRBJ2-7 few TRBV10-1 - TGCGCCAGCAGTTATTCCTCCAGGGGTTACGAGCAGTACTTC CASSYSSRGYEQYF
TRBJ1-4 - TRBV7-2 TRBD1 TGTGCCAGCAGCTCGGGACAGGGGGCCATTAATGAAAAACTGTTTTTT CASSSGQGAINEKLFF
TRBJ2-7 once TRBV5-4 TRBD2 TGTGCCAGCAGCCGGACTAGCGGGAAGAGCTCCTACGAGCAGTACTTC CASSRTSGKSSYEQYF
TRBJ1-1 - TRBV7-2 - TGTGCCAGCAGCCCCCCCCCAGTGAACACTGAAGCTTTCTTT CASSPPPVNTEAFF
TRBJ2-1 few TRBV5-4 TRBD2 TGTGCCAGCAGCTTGGGTAGCGGGAGTTACAATGAGCAGTTCTTC CASSLGSGSYNEQFF
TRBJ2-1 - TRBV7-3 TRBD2 TGTGCCAGCAGCTCAATCCTAGCGGGAGGGTACAATGAGCAGTTCTTC CASSSILAGGYNEQFF